This T cell receptor gamma chain was observed in a study of intestinal T cells in coeliac disease. Using roughly 200 ng of biopsy DNA, TRG was amplified with LymphoTrack primers. TCRdb reanalysed the multiplex PCR reads with CATT. The sample has approximately 1,300 gamma-chain clones, approximately 44% seen once. This clone was detected only a few times. Genomic DNA came from ten approximately 4.7-µm formalin-fixed paraffin-embedded scrolls per case. The CDR3 sequence is 12 residues long. Germline V gives CDR1 EGSNGY, CDR2 YDSYNSKV. The ends lost 0 bases at V and 9 bases at J; junction bases unmatched: 5.

The sequence was collected from a human donor with celiac disease. The material sequenced was a duodenal biopsy. V usage is TRGV2 and J usage is TRGJ1 or TRGJ2. DNA of the CDR3: TGTGCCACCTGGGACGGGCGGAGTAAGAAACTCTTT. Translation: CATWDGRSKKLF.